A single sample gave rise to the 25 T cell receptor beta chains below, sequenced in a study of OX40 agonist ivuxolimab in advanced cancers. Generated by immunoSEQ multiplex PCR, the TCRdb table keeps only in-frame clones and is missing some. The sample yields about 82,000 clones, approximately 87% seen once. Sequenced material: CD4+ or CD8+ T cells sorted from blood, taken in a trial of the OX40 agonist ivuxolimab. The receptors come from an adult with an advanced solid tumor such as melanoma, head and neck, liver or kidney cancer.

The chain recombines TRBV4-1 with TRBJ1-1; D not resolved. Germline assignment: CDR1 MGHRA and CDR2 YSYEKL. The CDR3 has 14 amino acids. V was cut by 1 base and J by 1 base, with 7 bases left in between. The CDR3 region is CASSQGHTNTEAFF. CDR3 DNA: TGCGCCAGCAGCCAAGGACATACGAACACTGAAGCTTTCTTT.

The chain uses TRBV7-3 and TRBJ2-1; no definite D call. V was trimmed by 3 bases and J by 7 bases, leaving 10 bases between them. The V gene's germline CDR1 is SGHTA and CDR2 FQGTGA. The CDR3 is 13 amino acids. As DNA, the CDR3 is TGTGCCAGCAGCTTTACGATCCGGAATGAGCAGTTCTTC. It is translated as CASSFTIRNEQFF.

This clone was counted only a few times. J is TRBJ2-1 and V is TRBV4-3; 12 bases are shared with TRBD2. J lost 9 bases, V lost 5 bases, and 11 bases had no gene match. CDR3 length equals 16 residues. The germline gives CDR1 LGHNA, CDR2 YSLEER. The CDR3: CASSSQTSGGKIEQFF. The CDR3 nucleotides read TGCGCCAGCAGCTCTCAAACTAGCGGGGGGAAAATTGAGCAGTTCTTC.

As to this clone: Within the sample, other DNA sequences also encode this same CDR3. The chain couples TRBV5-8 to TRBJ2-3; 9 nucleotides agree with TRBD1. CDR1 SGHTS and CDR2 YDEGEE come from the germline V gene. The CDR3 totals 14 residues. Unmatched junction bases numbered 2, after V lost 2 bases and J lost 4 bases. The CDR3 spells CASSFDRGADTQYF. CDR3 nucleotides: TGTGCCAGCAGCTTCGACAGGGGGGCAGATACGCAGTATTTT. The full variable domain, its missing parts supplied by reference TRBV5-8 and TRBJ2-3, is EAGVTQSPTHLIKTRGQQATLRCSPISGHTSVYWYQQALGLGLQFLLWYDEGEERNRGNFPPRFSGRQFPNYSSELNVNALELEDSALYLCASSFDRGADTQYFGPGTRLTVL.

The DNA for the CDR3 is TGTGCCAGCAGCCCGGACACGTTGAACACTGAAGCTTTCTTT. This codes for CASSPDTLNTEAFF. The chain uses TRBV6-5 and TRBJ1-1; D might be TRBD1 (5 bases). The germline V and J ends were trimmed by 6 bases and 0 bases, with 11 bases remaining between them. CDR1 and CDR2 (germline): MNHEY, SVGAGI. This CDR3 has 14 residues.

The chain links TRBV4-3 to TRBJ2-3; D is unresolved. This CDR3 is 13 amino acids long. Looked up from germline, CDR1 is LGHNA and CDR2 is YSLEER. The V end was cut by 0 bases, the J end by 9 bases, with 10 bases between. CDR3: CASSQESWQTQYF. The DNA for the CDR3 is TGCGCCAGCAGCCAAGAAAGCTGGCAGACGCAGTATTTT.

The V call is TRBV25-1, the J call TRBJ1-3; 7 bases are a match to TRBD1. In germline, CDR1 is MGHDK, CDR2 SYGVNS. The CDR3 has 14 residues. V was clipped by 6 bases and J by 2 bases; unmatched bases: 4. Here the CDR3 DNA reads TGTGCCAGCAGAGCAACAGGGGCTGGAAACACCATATATTTT. The encoded protein is CASRATGAGNTIYF.

This clone was detected a few times. The CDR3 protein is CASSYMPNEQFF. In DNA form, the CDR3 reads TGTGCCAGCAGTTACATGCCCAATGAGCAGTTCTTC. The chain combines TRBV2 with TRBJ2-1; D not resolved. The CDR3 length is 12 residues. The V and J ends lost 5 bases and 6 bases respectively, with 8 bases between them. CDR1 is SNHLY and CDR2 is FYNNEI in the germline V gene.

The chain employs TRBV7-8 and TRBJ2-7, with 7 bases aligning to TRBD1. V was clipped by 6 bases and J by 3 bases; unmatched bases: 5. This CDR3 has 13 amino acids. Germline loops: CDR1 SGHVS, CDR2 FQNEAQ. The CDR3 nucleotides read TGTGCCAGCAGGCATACAGGGGACTACGAGCAGTACTTC. This codes for CASRHTGDYEQYF. The full variable domain, with the rest looked up from reference TRBV7-8 and TRBJ2-7, is GAGVSQSPRYKVAKRGQDVALRCDPISGHVSLFWYQQALGQGPEFLTYFQNEAQLDKSGLPSDRFFAERPEGSVSTLKIQRTQQEDSAVYLCASRHTGDYEQYFGPGTRLTVT.

This chain connects TRBV7-9 to TRBJ2-1; 9 bases agree with TRBD2. V dropped 3 bases and J dropped 9; count of bases not matched to a gene: 6. CDR1 SEHNR and CDR2 FQNEAQ come from the germline V gene (reference sequence). This CDR3 is 14 amino acids long. The CDR3 nucleotides are TGTGCCAGCAGCTTCGGGGTAGCGGGGGTTGAGCAGTTCTTC. Protein sequence: CASSFGVAGVEQFF.

The V and J genes are TRBV19 and TRBJ2-5; D possibly uses TRBD1 or TRBD2 (5 bases each). This CDR3 contains 14 residues. Deletions cut 5 bases from V and 5 bases from J, with 15 bases between. Germline CDR1 LNHDA, CDR2 SQIVND (reference sequence). This CDR3 is CASSLGTSPETQYF. The CDR3 nucleotides are TGTGCCAGTAGTCTCGGGACCTCCCCGGAGACCCAGTACTTC.

The chain recombines TRBV28 with TRBJ2-3; no clear D gene. CDR3 length equals 14 residues. Germline-derived CDR1 and CDR2 are MDHEN and SYDVKM. V was trimmed by 3 bases and J by 2 bases, leaving 9 bases between them. CDR3 in DNA: TGTGCCAGCAGTTTGCACGGGTTCACAGATACGCAGTATTTT. Protein product: CASSLHGFTDTQYF. The variable domain in full, with the rest retrieved from reference TRBV28 and TRBJ2-3, is DVKVTQSSRYLVKRTGEKVFLECVQDMDHENMFWYRQDPGLGLRLIYFSYDVKMKEKGDIPEGYSVSREKKERFSLILESASTNQTSMYLCASSLHGFTDTQYFGPGTRLTVL.

This clone appeared once. V gene TRBV5-1 combines with J gene TRBJ2-2; D gene uncertain. The CDR3 totals 16 residues. Trimming left V 4 bases short and J 1 base short, with 14 bases between. CDR1 SGHRS and CDR2 YFSETQ come from the germline V gene. The CDR3 region has the DNA TGCGCCAGCAGCGTAGTCGGACGGCTGAACACCGGGGAGCTGTTTTTT. It specifies CASSVVGRLNTGELFF.

This chain links TRBV6-1 with TRBJ1-5, with unresolved D. V was cut by 3 bases and J by 5 bases, with 2 bases left in between. The germline CDR1 and CDR2 sequences are MNHNS and SASEGT. The length of the CDR3 is 11 residues. The CDR3 nucleotides read TGTGCCAGCAGTGACGATCAGCCCCAGCATTTT. It codes for CASSDDQPQHF.

This clone was seen a single time. The chain uses TRBV28 and TRBJ2-1; D possibly corresponds to TRBD2 (5 bases). This CDR3 has 14 amino acids. Germline V gene data show CDR1 as MDHEN and CDR2 as SYDVKM. Deletions cut 5 bases from V and 6 bases from J, with 14 bases between. The CDR3 protein is CASSPSLVPNEQFF. As DNA, the CDR3 is TGTGCCAGCAGTCCCTCACTAGTTCCCAATGAGCAGTTCTTC.

This chain links TRBV19 with TRBJ1-2; D not certain. This CDR3 has 13 residues. Germline CDR1 is LNHDA and CDR2 is SQIVND (reference sequence). V gave up 7 bases and J gave up 0 bases, with 9 bases separating them. CDR3 amino acids: CASTGASNYGYTF. The DNA for the CDR3 is TGTGCCAGTACAGGCGCCTCTAACTATGGCTACACCTTC.

This clone was picked up one time. The V gene is TRBV7-2, the J gene TRBJ2-7, with D possibly matching TRBD1 (5 bases). V was clipped by 2 bases and J by 6 bases, with 14 bases between them. Germline V gene lookup returns CDR1 SGHTA and CDR2 FQGNSA. CDR3 length equals 14 residues. The CDR3 DNA follows: TGTGCCAGCAGCTTACCTTCAGGGCCCTCCGAGCAGTACTTC. It yields the protein CASSLPSGPSEQYF.

The genes are TRBV6-5 and TRBJ2-7; D is possibly TRBD2 (5 bases). The V gene lost 0 bases and the J gene lost 3 bases, with 9 bases spanning the gap. The CDR3 is 14 residues long. Per the germline V gene, CDR1 is MNHEY and CDR2 is SVGAGI. The CDR3 spells CASSYSLAVYEQYF. DNA for the CDR3: TGTGCCAGCAGTTACTCCCTAGCCGTCTACGAGCAGTACTTC.

The V call is TRBV18, the J call TRBJ2-7; D call uncertain. The germline V gene has CDR1 KGHSH and CDR2 LQKENI. CDR3 length: 12 residues. V dropped 4 bases and J dropped 0 bases, with 4 bases sitting between them. The CDR3 reads CASSRPSYEQYF. The CDR3 coding sequence is TGTGCCAGCTCACGACCCTCCTACGAGCAGTACTTC. Filled out from reference TRBV18 and TRBJ2-7, the complete variable domain reads NAGVMQNPRHLVRRRGQEARLRCSPMKGHSHVYWYRQLPEEGLKFMVYLQKENIIDESGMPKERFSAEFPKEGPSILRIQQVVRGDSAAYFCASSRPSYEQYFGPGTRLTVT.

V gene TRBV6-1 combines with J gene TRBJ1-2; 9 nucleotides line up with TRBD1. The germline V gene encodes CDR1 MNHNS and CDR2 SASEGT. CDR3 size: 14 residues. The ends lost 1 base at V and 7 bases at J; junction bases unmatched: 4. Here the CDR3 DNA reads TGTGCCAGCAGTGAAGTGGGGACAGGGTCTGGCTACACCTTC. Translated, it gives CASSEVGTGSGYTF.

The chain uses TRBV27 and TRBJ2-5; D remains unclear. The V end was cut by 2 bases, the J end by 0 bases, with 7 bases between. CDR1 and CDR2 from the germline V gene are MNHEY and SMNVEV (reference sequence). The CDR3 loop spans 14 amino acids. The CDR3 DNA sequence: TGTGCCAGCAGTTTAGTACCTAACCAAGAGACCCAGTACTTC. It specifies CASSLVPNQETQYF.

The chain joins TRBV6-4 to TRBJ1-5; weak D call: TRBD1 (6 bases). Trimming took off 9 bases at V and 5 bases at J, with 20 bases between the two ends. This CDR3 has 15 residues. The germline V gene has CDR1 MRHNA and CDR2 SNTAGT. CDR3: CASPTGLQKDQPQHF. In DNA, the CDR3 is TGTGCCAGTCCGACAGGCCTCCAAAAGGATCAGCCCCAGCATTTT.

Notes on this clone: Different DNA sequences within this sample yield the same CDR3. The gene calls are TRBV5-4 and TRBJ2-7; TRBD1 is a possible D gene (5 bases). This CDR3 is built from 12 residues. V was pared by 5 bases and J by 4 bases, with 10 bases between. From germline, CDR1 is SGHNT and CDR2 YYREEE (reference sequence). Here the CDR3 DNA reads TGTGCCAGCAGTAGAGACAGTTACGAGCAGTACTTC. Its protein is CASSRDSYEQYF. The full variable domain, with the rest looked up from reference TRBV5-4 and TRBJ2-7, is ETGVTQSPTHLIKTRGQQVTLRCSSQSGHNTVSWYQQALGQGPQFIFQYYREEENGRGNFPPRFSGLQFPNYSSELNVNALELDDSALYLCASSRDSYEQYFGPGTRLTVT.

The chain links TRBV30 to TRBJ2-7; 13 bases line up with TRBD2. Trimming cost V 4 bases and J 3 bases; bases outside gene matches: 3. The CDR3 has 14 amino acids. Germline V gives CDR1 GTSNPN, CDR2 SVGIG (reference sequence). CDR3 residues: CAWTRTSGGYEQYF. In DNA form, the CDR3 reads TGTGCCTGGACCAGGACTAGCGGGGGCTACGAGCAGTACTTC.

The chain recombines TRBV2 with TRBJ2-2; D is tentatively TRBD1 or TRBD2 (6 bases each). Per the germline V gene, CDR1 is SNHLY and CDR2 is FYNNEI. The CDR3 loop spans 18 amino acids. Trimming took 0 bases from V and 6 from J, leaving 20 bases between them. As DNA, the CDR3 is TGTGCCAGCAGTGAAGCGCTCGTGGGGGGCGGGTTGTCCGGGGAGCTGTTTTTT. It translates to CASSEALVGGGLSGELFF.